This T cell receptor beta chain was captured in a study of blood T cell repertoires in COVID-19. Germline V gene data show CDR1 as LGHDT and CDR2 as YNNKEL (reference sequence). V lost 4 bases to trimming and J lost 9 bases, with 16 bases between them. This CDR3 region has 15 residues. Authors' data handling: By means of reference gene primer amplification, nucleated cell counts were estimated. This table comes from immunoSEQ multiplex PCR, and its TCRdb copy is limited to in-frame clones, with some not included. D and trimming were read from the DNA, whereas the V and J calls and clone size are those reported in that table. Counted here are some 200,000 clones, roughly 79% occurring once; the ten biggest clones make up about 8.9%. Individuals drawn from about 26 US areas were about 18 to 100 years old.

Sequencing was performed on PBMCs or T cells enriched from blood (not recorded which). The chain uses TRBV3-1 (or the pseudogene TRBV3-2) and TRBJ1-6, with D perhaps TRBD1 (5 bases). This TCR was sampled from a woman aged 50 to 60 with acute COVID-19. The CDR3 reads CASSRTITGFSPLHF. The CDR3 DNA reads TGTGCCAGCAGCCGGACCATAACAGGCTTTTCACCCCTCCACTTT.